Each of the 19 T cell receptor beta chains below was sequenced from the same sample in a study of radiotherapy plus CTLA-4 blockade in lung cancer. This table comes from immunoSEQ multiplex PCR, and its TCRdb copy is limited to in-frame clones, with some not included. The table records about 40,000 clones, nearly 80% of them present only once. The sequenced sample was peripheral blood, obtained from a patient treated with radiotherapy plus ipilimumab. The origin of the receptors is a human donor with non-small cell lung cancer that progressed on radiotherapy plus ipilimumab.

The chain is built from TRBV6-5 and TRBJ2-7; D uncertain. Germline lookup yields CDR1 MNHEY and CDR2 SVGAGI. CDR3 length: 13 amino acids. V was clipped by 0 bases and J by 6 bases, with 9 bases between them. CDR3 amino acids: CASSYSRWREQYF. The CDR3 DNA is TGTGCCAGCAGTTACTCCAGGTGGCGCGAGCAGTACTTC.

This clone was counted once. The chain combines TRBV20-1 with TRBJ1-1, with unresolved D. The germline V and J ends were trimmed by 3 bases and 4 bases, with 6 bases remaining between them. Germline V gives CDR1 DFQATT, CDR2 SNEGSKA (reference sequence). The CDR3 covers 11 residues. The CDR3 sequence is CSASSPTEAFF. The CDR3, as DNA: TGCAGTGCTAGTAGTCCCACTGAAGCTTTCTTT.

This chain joins TRBV15 and TRBJ2-7; D is unclear. Germline CDR1 and CDR2: LNHNV and YYDKDF (reference sequence). With 0 bases removed from V and 3 bases from J, the gap between germline ends came to 9 bases. The CDR3 covers 14 residues. CDR3 bases: TGTGCCACCAGCAGAGACGGAGTTTTCTACGAGCAGTACTTC. This gives the protein CATSRDGVFYEQYF.

This clone was observed once. The chain carries TRBV23-1 and TRBJ2-7, with a weak D call TRBD1 (6 bases). TRBV23-1 is an open reading frame whose function is uncertain. This CDR3 is built from 17 residues. With 4 bases removed from V and 3 bases from J, the gap between germline ends came to 22 bases. CDR3 sequence (DNA): TGCGCCAGCAGTCCCGCTCGGTGGGGGCCCCGGGGCTACGAGCAGTACTTC. Encoded protein: CASSPARWGPRGYEQYF.

The sample holds a few counts of this clone. V usage is TRBV7-9 and J usage is TRBJ2-6, with a tentative D call TRBD1 (6 bases). Germline values: CDR1 SEHNR, CDR2 FQNEAQ (reference sequence). The V end lost 8 bases, the J end lost 1 base, and 15 bases lay between the germline ends. This CDR3 has 16 amino acids. DNA for the CDR3: TGTGCCAGCGGCCGACAGGTTTTGTCTGGGGCCAACGTCCTGACTTTC. This translates into CASGRQVLSGANVLTF.

The chain has TRBV6-1 and TRBJ2-4, with D tentatively TRBD1 (5 bases). The germline V and J ends were trimmed by 3 bases and 8 bases, with 17 bases remaining between them. The germline CDR1 and CDR2 sequences are MNHNS and SASEGT. This CDR3 has 15 amino acids. The CDR3 coding sequence is TGTGCCAGCAGTGAGGTTTGGGGCCCTAGGGACATTCAGTACTTC. Translated: CASSEVWGPRDIQYF.

This clone was observed once. The V call is TRBV7-2, the J call TRBJ2-4; 11 bases fit TRBD1. CDR3 length: 14 amino acids. Germline V gives CDR1 SGHTA, CDR2 FQGNSA. V lost 5 bases and J lost 13; bases outside the gene matches: 10. The CDR3 sequence: CASSTSTGTGGQYF. CDR3 sequence (DNA): TGTGCCAGCAGCACAAGTACCGGGACAGGGGGACAGTACTTC.

This chain joins TRBV7-9 and TRBJ1-2; 9 positions agree with TRBD1. The V segment lost 6 bases and the J segment 6 bases; nucleotides outside the gene matches: 14. The CDR3 is 16 residues long. Germline loops: CDR1 SEHNR, CDR2 FQNEAQ (reference sequence). The CDR3 sequence is CASSLNTPGQGDGYTF. CDR3 nucleotide sequence: TGTGCCAGCAGTCTCAACACTCCGGGACAGGGCGATGGCTACACCTTC.

The chain employs TRBV11-2 and TRBJ1-6; tentatively, D is TRBD1 (5 bases). From germline, CDR1 is SGHAT and CDR2 FQNNGV. Trimming removed 7 bases at V and 8 bases at J, with 12 bases between. CDR3 size: 13 residues. Written as DNA, the CDR3 is TGTGCCAGCACCCTCACGGGGGATTCACCCCTCCACTTT. This sequence encodes CASTLTGDSPLHF. The full variable domain, rest sourced from reference TRBV11-2 and TRBJ1-6, is EAGVAQSPRYKIIEKRQSVAFWCNPISGHATLYWYQQILGQGPKLLIQFQNNGVVDDSQLPKDRFSAERLKGVDSTLKIQPAKLEDSAVYLCASTLTGDSPLHFGNGTRLTVT.

The chain is built from TRBV6-6 and TRBJ2-7; D unclear. The germline gives CDR1 MNHNY, CDR2 SVGAGI (reference sequence). V was clipped by 10 bases and J by 2 bases, with 12 bases between them. The length of the CDR3 is 12 residues. The CDR3 spells CATATSPYEQYF. In DNA form, the CDR3 reads TGTGCCACCGCGACATCACCCTACGAGCAGTACTTC.

The chain joins TRBV7-2 to TRBJ1-4; no clear D. The ends were cut back, 5 bases at V and 4 bases at J, with 8 bases in the middle. The CDR3 totals 13 residues. Germline assignment: CDR1 SGHTA and CDR2 FQGNSA. CDR3 amino acids: CASSVTFNEKLFF. CDR3 sequence (DNA): TGTGCCAGCAGCGTTACTTTTAATGAAAAACTGTTTTTT. The variable domain in full, completed from reference TRBV7-2 and TRBJ1-4, reads GAGVSQSPSNKVTEKGKDVELRCDPISGHTALYWYRQSLGQGLEFLIYFQGNSAPDKSGLPSDRFSAERTGGSVSTLTIQRTQQEDSAVYLCASSVTFNEKLFFGSGTQLSVL.

Worth noting for this clone: Different DNA sequences within this sample yield the same CDR3. The chain combines TRBV9 with TRBJ2-3, with 8 nucleotides matching TRBD1. V was pared by 0 bases and J by 3 bases, with 6 bases of the junction left unmatched. The germline V gene encodes CDR1 SGDLS and CDR2 YYNGEE. This CDR3 is 16 amino acids long. CDR3 sequence (DNA): TGTGCCAGCAGCGTAGATACAGGGGGGAGTACAGATACGCAGTATTTT. The encoded protein is CASSVDTGGSTDTQYF. Drawing the rest from reference TRBV9 and TRBJ2-3, the complete variable domain is DSGVTQTPKHLITATGQRVTLRCSPRSGDLSVYWYQQSLDQGLQFLIQYYNGEERAKGNILERFSAQQFPDLHSELNLSSLELGDSALYFCASSVDTGGSTDTQYFGPGTRLTVL.

This clone showed up just a few times. This CDR3 is CASRPWTGESTEAFF. For the CDR3, the DNA is TGTGCCAGCAGGCCCTGGACAGGGGAGTCCACTGAAGCTTTCTTT. The rearrangement links TRBV28 to TRBJ1-1, with 9 bases aligning to TRBD1. The CDR3 spans 15 residues. Germline V gene sequence: CDR1 MDHEN, CDR2 SYDVKM. The V segment lost 6 bases and the J segment 4 bases; nucleotides outside the gene matches: 9.

The CDR3 loop reads CASSLAPVSYNEQFF. The CDR3 coding sequence is TGCGCCAGCAGCTTGGCCCCGGTATCCTACAATGAGCAGTTCTTC. The chain has TRBV5-1 and TRBJ2-1, with D unresolved. This CDR3 is 15 amino acids long. V was shortened by 0 bases and J by 1 base, with 8 bases between the two germline ends. From germline, CDR1 is SGHRS and CDR2 YFSETQ. The variable domain in full, with the rest retrieved from reference TRBV5-1 and TRBJ2-1, is KAGVTQTPRYLIKTRGQQVTLSCSPISGHRSVSWYQQTPGQGLQFLFEYFSETQRNKGNFPGRFSGRQFSNSRSEMNVSTLELGDSALYLCASSLAPVSYNEQFFGPGTRLTVL.

This clone was seen more than once but under ten times. The chain is built from TRBV19 and TRBJ2-7, with TRBD2 matching over 10 bases. This CDR3 is built from 15 residues. J gave up 1 base and V 4 bases, and 4 bases lay outside the gene matches. CDR1 LNHDA and CDR2 SQIVND come from the germline V gene (reference sequence). This CDR3 is CASSKSGGASYEQYF. CDR3 DNA sequence: TGTGCCAGTAGTAAAAGCGGGGGGGCATCCTACGAGCAGTACTTC.

This sequence joins TRBV4-1 and TRBJ2-1, with 16 bases that match TRBD2. The V and J ends lost 4 bases and 7 bases, in that order; junction bases with no gene match: 4. Germline-derived CDR1 and CDR2 are MGHRA and YSYEKL. CDR3 length: 16 amino acids. The CDR3 region has the DNA TGCGCCAGCAGCCCGGGACTAGCGGGGGGGCGAAATGAGCAGTTCTTC. It is translated as CASSPGLAGGRNEQFF.

The chain combines TRBV7-2 with TRBJ2-3; no firm D call. Germline loops: CDR1 SGHTA, CDR2 FQGNSA. The CDR3 runs to 12 residues. The V and J ends lost 2 bases and 8 bases respectively, with 8 bases between them. This CDR3 reads CASSLSWATQYF. DNA of the CDR3: TGTGCCAGCAGCTTAAGTTGGGCTACGCAGTATTTT.

This clone came up a few times. In DNA, the CDR3 is TGCGCCAGCAGCTTGGATTTCGTCAGGACTGAAGCTTTCTTT. As protein: CASSLDFVRTEAFF. The V and J genes are TRBV5-1 and TRBJ1-1; no clear D. Germline CDR1 is SGHRS and CDR2 is YFSETQ. V shed 0 bases and J shed 5 bases, with 11 bases lying between them. This CDR3 region has 14 residues.

For this clone: At one end, the junction sequence differs from germline, possibly due to a read error. This sequence joins TRBV7-9 and TRBJ1-2; no clear D. This CDR3 has 17 amino acids. Germline CDR1 and CDR2: SEHNR and FQNEAQ (reference sequence). The DNA of the CDR3 is TGTGCCAGCAGCTTAGTCGCAGGAGGGCGGACTAACTATGGCCACACCTTC. This translates into CASSLVAGGRTNYGHTF.